Listed below are T cell receptor beta chains from one sample, sequenced in a study of Ad26.COV2.S vaccination and SARS-CoV-2 variants. Some clones are missing from TCRdb's copy, which holds only in-frame ones; the method was immunoSEQ multiplex PCR. The sample consists of about 350,000 clones, 85% of them appearing once. The sequenced sample was peripheral blood, obtained in a trial of Ad26.COV2.S vaccine versus placebo. These receptors came from a person between 18 and 60 years old who received the Ad26.COV2.S COVID-19 vaccine or a placebo. Both conserved end residues are part of each CDR3.

v_call	cdr3_aa
TRBV5-1	CASSLASGEETQYF
TRBV28	CASSAGTGETQPQHF
TRBV5-1	CASSLSWTGDNSPLHF
TRBV6-5	CASSYTTGGGYTF
TRBV3-1/TRBV3-2	CASSWTSGTYEQYF
TRBV24-1	CATSDPGQGHNSPLHF
TRBV28	CATRSGQISYEQYF
TRBV4-1	CASSQGQESGTQYF
TRBV16	CASSPRREVYEQYF
TRBV5-6	CASSLGTNYGYTF
TRBV9	CASTLTGDYGYTF
TRBV24-1	CATSDSRLGPYEQYF
TRBV2	CASSDPKGPGGVGYTF
TRBV30	CAWRATANTEAFF
TRBV28	CASSLNRVDEQYF
TRBV27	CASSLRGTPKYQQYF
TRBV7-9	CASSLGTGVYEQYF